These 13 T cell receptor beta chains were sequenced from one sample in a study of shared clonotypes between healthy human individuals. Libraries were prepared by immunoSEQ multiplex PCR; TCRdb keeps only in-frame clonotypes and omits some of them. In the table there are a few million clones, around 90% of which are singletons. The sequenced sample consisted of naive CD4+ T cells sorted from blood. Regarding subset: CD45RA+ positively selected. The receptors were gathered from a man aged 18 to 30 in good health.

The V call is TRBV7-2, the J call TRBJ1-2, with 7 bases that match TRBD1. Germline V gene sequence: CDR1 SGHTA, CDR2 FQGNSA. V trimming: 5 bases; J trimming: 5 bases; junction bases outside the gene matches: 11. The CDR3 loop spans 15 amino acids. CDR3 in amino acids: CASSQKEGAGYGYTF. CDR3 nucleotide sequence: TGTGCCAGCAGCCAGAAGGAGGGGGCGGGATATGGCTACACCTTC.

The chain carries TRBV18 and TRBJ1-1, with D unclear. Germline loops: CDR1 KGHSH, CDR2 LQKENI. Trimming removed 1 base at V and 0 bases at J, with 12 bases between. The CDR3 is made up of 16 amino acids. The CDR3 reads CASSPLPSTMNTEAFF. The CDR3 DNA follows: TGTGCCAGCTCACCACTCCCCTCAACTATGAACACTGAAGCTTTCTTT.

V usage is TRBV6-1 and J usage is TRBJ1-4; 10 nucleotides line up with TRBD1. Per germline, CDR1 MNHNS and CDR2 SASEGT. With V trimmed by 4 bases and J by 7 bases, 3 bases remained unmatched. CDR3 size: 14 residues. The CDR3 DNA reads TGTGCCAGCAGTGTGACAGGGGGCTCTGAAAAACTGTTTTTT. It translates to CASSVTGGSEKLFF.

This rearrangement joins TRBV10-3 to TRBJ2-1, with D possibly being TRBD2 (7 bases). There are 16 residues in the CDR3. Trimming took off 4 bases at V and 7 bases at J, with 20 bases between the two ends. The V gene's germline CDR1 is ENHRY and CDR2 SYGVKD. The CDR3 coding sequence is TGTGCCATCAGTGGGGGGGGGCTAGCGGAGATGAATGAGCAGTTCTTC. It yields the protein CAISGGGLAEMNEQFF.

The rearrangement links TRBV7-2 to TRBJ2-3; D ambiguous. The CDR3 runs 14 residues. In germline, CDR1 is SGHTA, CDR2 FQGNSA. V lost 6 bases and J 2 bases, leaving 12 bases between the germline ends. The CDR3 loop is CASSRISLTDTQYF. The CDR3, as DNA: TGTGCCAGCAGTCGAATATCCCTCACAGATACGCAGTATTTT. Combining the CDR3 with reference TRBV7-2 and TRBJ2-3 gives the whole variable domain GAGVSQSPSNKVTEKGKDVELRCDPISGHTALYWYRQSLGQGLEFLIYFQGNSAPDKSGLPSDRFSAERTGGSVSTLTIQRTQQEDSAVYLCASSRISLTDTQYFGPGTRLTVL.

The chain uses TRBV7-2 and TRBJ1-1, with D unresolved. The ends were cut back, 5 bases at V and 10 bases at J, with 11 bases in the middle. Germline V gene lookup returns CDR1 SGHTA and CDR2 FQGNSA. The CDR3 runs 11 residues. The CDR3 reads CASSPGLTAFF. In nucleotides, the CDR3 is TGTGCCAGCAGCCCCGGACTGACAGCTTTCTTT.

The chain carries TRBV5-1 and TRBJ1-2; D uncertain. This CDR3 has 15 residues. The germline V gene has CDR1 SGHRS and CDR2 YFSETQ. Between the trimmed V and J ends, which lost 4 bases and 3 bases, there was a span of 16 bases. The CDR3 bases are TGCGCCAGCAGCCAGACCTTAAGGGAAGACTATGGCTACACCTTC. Translated, it gives CASSQTLREDYGYTF.

This rearrangement joins TRBV15 to TRBJ2-1; 11 bases are a match to TRBD2. V trimming: 8 bases; J trimming: 6 bases; junction bases outside the gene matches: 6. There are 14 residues in the CDR3. Germline CDR1 reads LNHNV; CDR2 reads YYDKDF (reference sequence). The CDR3 sequence is CATQTLAGGNEQFF. As DNA, the CDR3 is TGTGCCACCCAAACCCTAGCGGGGGGCAATGAGCAGTTCTTC.

The CDR3 protein is CASSAYGSTDGYTF. For the CDR3, the DNA is TGTGCCAGCAGCGCGTACGGGAGCACGGATGGCTACACCTTC. The chain combines TRBV7-9 with TRBJ1-2; D is unresolved. Germline V gene data show CDR1 as SEHNR and CDR2 as FQNEAQ (reference sequence). This CDR3 is built from 14 residues. V lost 5 bases and J 6 bases, leaving 16 bases between the germline ends.

V gene TRBV21-1 combines with J gene TRBJ2-2; the table calls TRBD1, which could not be checked here. TRBV21-1 is deemed a pseudogene. The CDR3 consists of 16 residues. CDR3 region: CASSNRDRTNTGELFF. CDR3 nucleotide sequence: TGTGCCAGCAGCAACCGGGACAGGACGAACACCGGGGAGCTGTTTTTT.

CDR3 nucleotide sequence: TGTGCCATCAGTGACCACCGGGAGCTATTAGGACCCCTCCACTTT. Translating gives CAISDHRELLGPLHF. The chain joins TRBV10-3 to TRBJ1-6; D gene uncertain. Trimming stripped 3 bases from V and 12 bases from J, with 18 bases between. In germline, CDR1 is ENHRY, CDR2 SYGVKD. The CDR3 length is 15 residues.

CDR3 in DNA: TGTGCCAGCAGCTTAGGATTCGTGATGGTTGAAGCTTTCTTT. It translates to CASSLGFVMVEAFF. The chain recombines TRBV7-9 with TRBJ1-1; no clear D. In germline, CDR1 is SEHNR, CDR2 FQNEAQ (reference sequence). The CDR3 totals 14 residues. V lost 1 base, J lost 7 bases, and 13 bases lay in between.

This chain uses TRBV29-1 with TRBJ1-3; D is unresolved. V gave up 3 bases and J gave up 3 bases, with 9 bases separating them. Germline V gene sequence: CDR1 SQVTM, CDR2 ANQGSEA. This CDR3 has 13 residues. CDR3 sequence: CSVDGGFGNTIYF. The CDR3, as DNA: TGCAGCGTTGATGGAGGGTTTGGAAACACCATATATTTT.